The 32 T cell receptor beta chains in this list originate from one sample, sequenced in a study of shared T cell receptors in the human thymus. Using immunoSEQ multiplex PCR, the repertoire was profiled, and TCRdb retains in-frame clones only, with some absent. The table lists hundreds of thousands of clones, 80% to 90% of them singletons. The sample was also reused in another study, on human thymus T cells.

The source material was thymocytes. Receptor source: a boy under three years old with a congenital heart defect.

The chain uses TRBV28 and TRBJ2-7, with TRBD2 identical over 12 bases. After removal of 4 bases from V and 5 bases from J, the junction contained 18 bases not matched to a gene. The CDR3 consists of 19 residues. CDR1 MDHEN and CDR2 SYDVKM come from the germline V gene. The CDR3 spells CASSSAEGRRRTSGNEQYF. The CDR3 DNA is TGTGCCAGCAGTTCGGCAGAAGGCCGCAGGCGGACTAGCGGGAACGAGCAGTACTTC.

CDR3 nucleotide sequence: TGTGCCAGCAGGGGACCCCACAGGGGGCGTGCAGATACGCAGTATTTT. Translated, it gives CASRGPHRGRADTQYF. The V and J genes are TRBV2 and TRBJ2-3, with 9 bases fitting TRBD1. The CDR3 runs 16 residues. Losses at the gene ends were 6 bases for V and 4 bases for J; bases not matched to a gene: 11. Germline V gene lookup returns CDR1 SNHLY and CDR2 FYNNEI.

CDR3: CASSSRGNTEAFF. The CDR3 bases are TGTGCCAGCAGCTCCAGAGGGAACACTGAAGCTTTCTTT. The chain has TRBV7-3 and TRBJ1-1; no clear D gene. Germline CDR1 reads SGHTA; CDR2 reads FQGTGA. CDR3 length: 13 amino acids. With 4 bases removed from V and 1 base from J, the gap between germline ends came to 7 bases.

The rearrangement joins TRBV12-5 to TRBJ2-1; the match to TRBD2 covers 8 bases. Trimming at V came to 1 base and at J to 3 bases, leaving 2 bases not matched to a gene. The CDR3 consists of 15 residues. Germline loops: CDR1 LGHNT, CDR2 FRNRAP. CDR3 coding DNA: TGTGCTAGTGGTTTGGGCGGGGGGTACTACAATGAGCAGTTCTTC. This codes for CASGLGGGYYNEQFF.

This chain connects TRBV25-1 to TRBJ2-1; the D is unclear. The CDR3 spans 15 residues. With 0 bases removed from V and 3 bases from J, the gap between germline ends came to 9 bases. Germline-derived CDR1 and CDR2 are MGHDK and SYGVNS. CDR3 loop: CASSEYPSDYNEQFF. The CDR3, as DNA: TGTGCCAGCAGTGAATACCCTAGTGACTACAATGAGCAGTTCTTC. The variable domain in full, completed from reference TRBV25-1 and TRBJ2-1, reads EADIYQTPRYLVIGTGKKITLECSQTMGHDKMYWYQQDPGMELHLIHYSYGVNSTEKGDLSSESTVSRIRTEHFPLTLESARPSHTSQYLCASSEYPSDYNEQFFGPGTRLTVL.

The CDR3 sequence is CASSFSGDPYNEQFF. The CDR3 DNA reads TGTGCCAGCAGTTTTAGCGGGGATCCCTACAATGAGCAGTTCTTC. The gene calls are TRBV2 and TRBJ2-1; 8 bases line up with TRBD2. J gave up 2 bases and V 5 bases, and 5 bases lay outside the gene matches. The germline CDR1 and CDR2 sequences are SNHLY and FYNNEI. The CDR3 is 15 residues long.

The chain uses TRBV5-6 and TRBJ2-5; D is perhaps TRBD2 (6 bases). V shed 3 bases and J shed 10 bases, with 19 bases lying between them. The germline V gene encodes CDR1 SGHDT and CDR2 YYEEEE. The CDR3 consists of 14 residues. CDR3 loop: CASSSSALGMGQYF. CDR3 in DNA: TGTGCCAGCAGCTCTAGCGCCCTCGGAATGGGCCAGTACTTC. The complete variable domain, with remaining parts taken from reference TRBV5-6 and TRBJ2-5, reads DAGVTQSPTHLIKTRGQQVTLRCSPKSGHDTVSWYQQALGQGPQFIFQYYEEEERQRGNFPDRFSGHQFPNYSSELNVNALLLGDSALYLCASSSSALGMGQYFGPGTRLLVL.

The rearrangement uses TRBV19 and TRBJ1-1; no reliable D call. This CDR3 has 16 residues. Germline V gene sequence: CDR1 LNHDA, CDR2 SQIVND (reference sequence). V lost 5 bases to trimming and J lost 2 bases, with 18 bases between them. CDR3 DNA: TGTGCCAGTAGTCCCAGTATTGGGAGGAGAAACACTGAAGCTTTCTTT. Protein sequence: CASSPSIGRRNTEAFF. The whole variable domain, filled in from reference TRBV19 and TRBJ1-1, reads DGGITQSPKYLFRKEGQNVTLSCEQNLNHDAMYWYRQDPGQGLRLIYYSQIVNDFQKGDIAEGYSVSREKKESFPLTVTSAQKNPTAFYLCASSPSIGRRNTEAFFGQGTRLTVV.

Written as DNA, the CDR3 is TGTGCCAGCAGCTTAGGAAGGACAGGAAATAGCAATCAGCCCCAGCATTTT. Its protein is CASSLGRTGNSNQPQHF. The chain has TRBV7-8 and TRBJ1-5; 7 nucleotides match TRBD1. CDR1 is SGHVS and CDR2 is FQNEAQ in the germline V gene. The CDR3 has 17 amino acids. J was trimmed by 0 bases and V by 1 base; bases with no gene match: 6. Looking up the rest from reference TRBV7-8 and TRBJ1-5 gives the full variable domain: GAGVSQSPRYKVAKRGQDVALRCDPISGHVSLFWYQQALGQGPEFLTYFQNEAQLDKSGLPSDRFFAERPEGSVSTLKIQRTQQEDSAVYLCASSLGRTGNSNQPQHFGDGTRLSIL.

The chain links TRBV10-3 to TRBJ1-5; 11 bases are a match to TRBD1. The CDR3 is 17 residues long. Germline CDR1 reads ENHRY; CDR2 reads SYGVKD. V gave up 0 bases and J gave up 8 bases; unmatched junction bases: 9. The CDR3 sequence is CAISESDGQGAWEPQHF. The CDR3 bases are TGTGCCATCAGTGAGTCTGATGGACAGGGGGCTTGGGAGCCCCAGCATTTT.

The chain uses TRBV30 and TRBJ2-1; TRBD2 matches 7 bases. J was trimmed by 1 base and V by 3 bases; bases with no gene match: 3. This CDR3 region has 14 residues. The germline V gene has CDR1 GTSNPN and CDR2 SVGIG (reference sequence). The CDR3 region has the DNA TGTGCCTGGAGCCGGCGGGGGTCCTACAATGAGCAGTTCTTC. Translated, it gives CAWSRRGSYNEQFF.

This chain links TRBV4-3 with TRBJ2-3, with TRBD2 matching 10 bases. V gave up 4 bases and J gave up 3 bases; unmatched junction bases: 7. Germline CDR1 and CDR2: LGHNA and YSLEER. This CDR3 contains 16 residues. The CDR3 coding sequence is TGCGCCAGCAGCCCTATCGGACTAGCGGTAACAGATACGCAGTATTTT. Translation: CASSPIGLAVTDTQYF.

This chain links TRBV5-1 with TRBJ2-7, with 7 positions matching TRBD1. Germline CDR1 reads SGHRS; CDR2 reads YFSETQ. The ends lost 6 bases at V and 2 bases at J; junction bases unmatched: 8. The CDR3 runs 14 residues. CDR3 in DNA: TGCGCCAGCAAGGTAAAGACAGGGCCCTACGAGCAGTACTTC. It translates to CASKVKTGPYEQYF.

The rearrangement links TRBV9 to TRBJ1-1; no clear D gene. The V end lost 0 bases, the J end lost 0 bases, and 9 bases lay between the germline ends. This CDR3 is 15 amino acids long. In germline, CDR1 is SGDLS, CDR2 YYNGEE. In nucleotides, the CDR3 is TGTGCCAGCAGCGTAGAAGCGGTCATGAACACTGAAGCTTTCTTT. This gives the protein CASSVEAVMNTEAFF. Supplemented by reference TRBV9 and TRBJ1-1, the full variable domain reads DSGVTQTPKHLITATGQRVTLRCSPRSGDLSVYWYQQSLDQGLQFLIQYYNGEERAKGNILERFSAQQFPDLHSELNLSSLELGDSALYFCASSVEAVMNTEAFFGQGTRLTVV.

In its sample, this clone was seen once. CDR3: CASSLNPREPGNTIYF. The CDR3 nucleotides read TGTGCCAGCAGCTTAAATCCCAGGGAACCTGGAAACACCATATATTTT. The chain links TRBV7-2 to TRBJ1-3; TRBD1 might be the D (5 bases). CDR1 and CDR2 from the germline V gene are SGHTA and FQGNSA. V was trimmed by 2 bases and J by 2 bases, leaving 13 bases between them. This CDR3 is 16 amino acids long.

As regards this clone: The junction does not match germline at one end; this may be a read error. The rearrangement joins TRBV27 to TRBJ2-7; tentative D call: TRBD2 (6 bases). CDR1 and CDR2 from the germline V gene are MNHEY and SMNVEV (reference sequence). The CDR3 is 16 residues long. CDR3 protein: CASSLSRRAGLYEQSF. The DNA for the CDR3 is TGTGCCAGCAGTTTAAGTCGGAGGGCAGGGCTTTACGAGCAGTCCTTC.

The chain is built from TRBV7-8 and TRBJ1-3; 8 bases fit TRBD1. Germline assignment: CDR1 SGHVS and CDR2 FQNEAQ. Unmatched junction bases numbered 5, after V lost 0 bases and J lost 1 base. The CDR3 covers 17 residues. Here the CDR3 DNA reads TGTGCCAGCAGCTTAGCCCGCCAGGGGGCGTCTGGAAACACCATATATTTT. Translation: CASSLARQGASGNTIYF.

The chain joins TRBV6-4 to TRBJ2-1, with 9 bases that match TRBD2. The CDR3 has 16 residues. Germline CDR1 and CDR2: MRHNA and SNTAGT. Germline trimming cut 2 bases from V and 4 bases from J; bases unmatched to any gene: 6. The CDR3 coding sequence is TGTGCCAGCAGTGACCGAAGCGGGAGGTCTTACAATGAGCAGTTCTTC. This encodes CASSDRSGRSYNEQFF.

The chain links TRBV7-6 to TRBJ2-7, with 8 bases fitting TRBD1. Germline V gene lookup returns CDR1 SGHVS and CDR2 FNYEAQ. The CDR3 runs to 15 residues. The J segment lost 1 base and the V segment lost 0 bases, leaving 2 bases of the junction unmatched. Written as DNA, the CDR3 is TGTGCCAGCAGCTTAGCGCGGGACAGGTCCTACGAGCAGTACTTC. Translating it yields CASSLARDRSYEQYF.

The chain employs TRBV10-2 and TRBJ2-3, with a tentative D call TRBD1 (6 bases). V was pared by 4 bases and J by 4 bases, with 18 bases between. There are 16 residues in the CDR3. Germline-derived CDR1 and CDR2 are WSHSY and SAAADI. In DNA, the CDR3 is TGCGCCAGCAGTGGGGGGCCCAGGACAGTACCAGATACGCAGTATTTT. This gives the protein CASSGGPRTVPDTQYF.

The rearrangement uses TRBV5-1 and TRBJ1-4, with 8 bases aligning to TRBD1. Germline-derived CDR1 and CDR2 are SGHRS and YFSETQ. This CDR3 comprises 13 residues. V gave up 4 bases and J gave up 7 bases; unmatched junction bases: 3. This CDR3 is CASSLGQGEKLFF. The CDR3 nucleotides are TGCGCCAGCAGCCTTGGACAGGGTGAAAAACTGTTTTTT.

The chain employs TRBV27 and TRBJ2-3; 8 nucleotides align to TRBD1. This CDR3 has 16 residues. CDR1 is MNHEY, CDR2 SMNVEV, per germline (reference sequence). Trimming took 5 bases from V and 0 from J; bases not matched to a gene: 7. CDR3 sequence (DNA): TGTGCCAGCAGTAACCAGACAGGGGAAAGCACAGATACGCAGTATTTT. Amino acid sequence: CASSNQTGESTDTQYF.

J is TRBJ2-1 and V is TRBV30; tentative D call: TRBD2 (6 bases). The CDR3 runs 14 residues. With 0 bases removed from V and 5 bases from J, the gap between germline ends came to 11 bases. Germline lookup yields CDR1 GTSNPN and CDR2 SVGIG (reference sequence). This chain's CDR3 is CAWSVLATHNEQFF. The CDR3 DNA follows: TGTGCCTGGAGTGTTCTAGCGACCCACAATGAGCAGTTCTTC.

The chain has TRBV7-2 and TRBJ2-2; TRBD1 matches at 11 bases. CDR1 SGHTA and CDR2 FQGNSA come from the germline V gene. The CDR3 is made up of 17 amino acids. V was clipped by 5 bases and J by 3 bases; unmatched bases: 8. The CDR3: CASSLFPGQGDTGELFF. The CDR3 DNA sequence: TGTGCCAGCAGCCTTTTTCCGGGACAGGGGGACACCGGGGAGCTGTTTTTT.

V usage is TRBV5-6 and J usage is TRBJ2-5, with 10 bases aligning to TRBD2. There are 15 residues in the CDR3. Germline CDR1 and CDR2: SGHDT and YYEEEE. V lost 1 base, J lost 5 bases, and 5 bases stayed unmatched. CDR3 in DNA: TGTGCCAGCAGCTTGTCCGGGACTAGCGTTGAGACCCAGTACTTC. It specifies CASSLSGTSVETQYF.

J is TRBJ2-2 and V is TRBV7-9; TRBD2 aligns across 11 bases. The CDR3 is 19 amino acids. V lost 4 bases to trimming and J lost 7 bases; unmatched junction nucleotides: 17. CDR1 and CDR2 from the germline V gene are SEHNR and FQNEAQ (reference sequence). Written as DNA, the CDR3 is TGTGCCAGCAGCTCCCCGCCCACTACTAGCGGGGGTGTCGGCGGGGAGCTGTTTTTT. Protein sequence: CASSSPPTTSGGVGGELFF.

The chain links TRBV7-8 to TRBJ2-1; D possibly corresponds to TRBD2 (5 bases). With 5 bases removed from V and 5 bases from J, the gap between germline ends came to 16 bases. The CDR3 spans 15 residues. In germline, CDR1 is SGHVS, CDR2 FQNEAQ. CDR3 nucleotide sequence: TGTGCCAGCAGCCCCTCCGGAGGTTATGACAATGAGCAGTTCTTC. Its translation: CASSPSGGYDNEQFF.

The chain has TRBV27 and TRBJ2-3; TRBD2 matches at 9 bases. Trimming cost V 3 bases and J 1 base; bases outside gene matches: 14. Germline values: CDR1 MNHEY, CDR2 SMNVEV (reference sequence). The CDR3 consists of 19 residues. CDR3 nucleotides: TGTGCCAGCAGTTTTCTCTCACTAGTAGCGGGGGACCGCACAGATACGCAGTATTTT. This sequence encodes CASSFLSLVAGDRTDTQYF.

The rearrangement uses TRBV5-6 and TRBJ2-1; 12 nucleotides agree with TRBD2. The CDR3 sequence is 17 residues long. J was trimmed by 3 bases and V by 4 bases; bases with no gene match: 8. Germline CDR1 reads SGHDT; CDR2 reads YYEEEE. The CDR3: CASSLGLAGFGYNEQFF. The CDR3 DNA is TGTGCCAGCAGCCTGGGACTAGCGGGCTTCGGCTACAATGAGCAGTTCTTC.

This clone was observed once. The V gene is TRBV11-2, the J gene TRBJ2-2; the match to TRBD1 covers 9 bases. The CDR3 totals 19 residues. J lost 6 bases, V lost 6 bases, and 20 bases had no gene match. Germline V gene lookup returns CDR1 SGHAT and CDR2 FQNNGV. The CDR3 spells CASRRYYRGRRGDPGELFF. DNA for the CDR3: TGTGCCAGCAGACGTTACTACAGGGGGCGGAGGGGGGATCCCGGGGAGCTGTTTTTT.

This clone was observed a single time. The rearrangement links TRBV2 to TRBJ2-1, with 8 bases identical to TRBD1. Germline CDR1 is SNHLY and CDR2 is FYNNEI. The length of the CDR3 is 15 residues. The ends lost 8 bases at V and 4 bases at J; junction bases unmatched: 10. The CDR3 DNA reads as TGTGCCAGCTTGTCTCCAGGGGGCATATACAATGAGCAGTTCTTC. It is translated as CASLSPGGIYNEQFF.

This chain links TRBV4-3 with TRBJ1-4; TRBD1 might be the D (6 bases). The CDR3 contains 20 residues. V lost 0 bases and J 0 bases, leaving 20 bases between the germline ends. CDR1 and CDR2 from the germline V gene are LGHNA and YSLEER. CDR3 sequence (DNA): TGCGCCAGCAGCCAAGAAAGGAGGTCACAGGGAGGGGCAACTAATGAAAAACTGTTTTTT. Its protein is CASSQERRSQGGATNEKLFF.